The TCR beta chain described here comes from a study of blood T cell repertoires in COVID-19. Study overall: Researchers got acute and convalescent COVID-19 samples from the United States, Italy and Spain.

In the original processing: Amplification of reference gene primers provided the estimated nucleated cell counts. Sequencing was performed with immunoSEQ multiplex PCR; in TCRdb, only in-frame clones are kept and a portion is missing. V and J calls and clone size come straight from that table; D and trimming were deduced from the DNA. The profile shows over 300,000 clones, roughly 82% of them singletons. The V end was cut by 8 bases, the J end by 3 bases, with 19 bases between. The V gene's germline CDR1 is MNHEY and CDR2 SMNVEV (reference sequence). The CDR3 has 15 residues. This sequence originates from a woman aged 50 to 65 with acute or convalescent COVID-19. The J gene is TRBJ1-2, the V gene TRBV27, with TRBD1 as a possible D gene (6 bases). Sequencing was performed on peripheral blood. In DNA form, the CDR3 reads TGTGCCAGCGGATTACAGGACAGTAGGGACTATGGCTACACCTTC. It specifies CASGLQDSRDYGYTF.